This TCR beta chain derives from a study of cytomegalovirus exposure and HLA in healthy donors. About the research overall: An earlier analysis identified 110 million or so unique TCR beta sequences in approximately 170 million T cells.

The V and J ends lost 4 bases and 5 bases, in that order; junction bases with no gene match: 13. The V gene's germline CDR1 is PRHDT and CDR2 FYEKMQ (reference sequence). The CDR3 length is 17 residues. In the PCR, 60 Vbeta and 13 Jbeta primers were used. Profiling relied on immunoSEQ multiplex PCR, and the TCRdb table lists in-frame clones only, not all of them. The table lists under 200,000 clones, roughly 80% of them singletons. The gene calls are TRBV13 and TRBJ2-5, with 10 bases lining up with TRBD2. Sequencing was carried out using PBMCs. The TCR was taken from a woman in her 30s in good health and CMV-seropositive. The CDR3 loop reads CASSSPPSGGVQETQYF. In DNA, the CDR3 is TGTGCCAGCAGCTCCCCTCCTAGCGGGGGTGTCCAGGAGACCCAGTACTTC. Based on the CDR3 plus reference TRBV13 and TRBJ2-5, the full variable domain is AAGVIQSPRHLIKEKRETATLKCYPIPRHDTVYWYQQGPGQDPQFLISFYEKMQSDKGSIPDRFSAQQFSDYHSELNMSSLELGDSALYFCASSSPPSGGVQETQYFGPGTRLLVL.